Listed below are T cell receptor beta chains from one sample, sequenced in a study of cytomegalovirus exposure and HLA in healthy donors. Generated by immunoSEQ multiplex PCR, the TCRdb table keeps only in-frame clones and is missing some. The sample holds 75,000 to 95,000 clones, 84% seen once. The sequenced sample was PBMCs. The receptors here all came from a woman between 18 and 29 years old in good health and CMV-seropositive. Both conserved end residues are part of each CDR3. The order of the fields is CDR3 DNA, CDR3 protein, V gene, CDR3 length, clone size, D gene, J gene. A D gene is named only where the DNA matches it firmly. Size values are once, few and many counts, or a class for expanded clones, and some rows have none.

cdr3_nt: TGCAGCGTTGGGTTCGGGTTCAACACTGAAGCTTTCTTT; cdr3_aa: CSVGFGFNTEAFF; v_call: TRBV29-1; cdr3_length: 13; clone_size: -; d_call: -; j_call: TRBJ1-1
cdr3_nt: TGTGCCTGGAGTGCCCAGGGAAGCAGTGGCTACACCTTC; cdr3_aa: CAWSAQGSSGYTF; v_call: TRBV30; cdr3_length: 13; clone_size: -; d_call: -; j_call: TRBJ1-2
cdr3_nt: TGTGCCAGCTCACCCGCGGGACCGACGTTCTATAATTCACCCCTCCACTTT; cdr3_aa: CASSPAGPTFYNSPLHF; v_call: TRBV18; cdr3_length: 17; clone_size: -; d_call: -; j_call: TRBJ1-6
cdr3_nt: TGTGCCAGCAGCTTAGAGGCAGGACTGAGGTCCTACGAGCAGTACTTC; cdr3_aa: CASSLEAGLRSYEQYF; v_call: TRBV5-4; cdr3_length: 16; clone_size: -; d_call: -; j_call: TRBJ2-7
cdr3_nt: TGTGCCAGCAGTCCCGGCCAGGGGGTCAACTCACCCCTCCACTTT; cdr3_aa: CASSPGQGVNSPLHF; v_call: TRBV6-4; cdr3_length: 15; clone_size: -; d_call: TRBD1; j_call: TRBJ1-6
cdr3_nt: TGCGCCAGCAGCCAAGGAGCCCAGGGGGTTAGGGGTCAGCCCCAGCATTTT; cdr3_aa: CASSQGAQGVRGQPQHF; v_call: TRBV4-1; cdr3_length: 17; clone_size: -; d_call: TRBD1; j_call: TRBJ1-5
cdr3_nt: TGCGCCAGCAGCTTGAACACAGGGGGTAGGTCCTACGAGCAGTACTTC; cdr3_aa: CASSLNTGGRSYEQYF; v_call: TRBV5-1; cdr3_length: 16; clone_size: -; d_call: TRBD1; j_call: TRBJ2-7
cdr3_nt: TGTGCCAGCAGCTCCCTGAGACAGGGGGTCTACGAGCAGTACTTC; cdr3_aa: CASSSLRQGVYEQYF; v_call: TRBV7-9; cdr3_length: 15; clone_size: -; d_call: TRBD1; j_call: TRBJ2-7
cdr3_nt: TGTGCCAGCAGGGGGCGGACAGGGGGAAACTATGGCTACACCTTC; cdr3_aa: CASRGRTGGNYGYTF; v_call: TRBV2; cdr3_length: 15; clone_size: -; d_call: TRBD1; j_call: TRBJ1-2
cdr3_nt: TGTGCCAGCAGCGACGATGAGGGGGCAAGGAATGAGCAGTTCTTC; cdr3_aa: CASSDDEGARNEQFF; v_call: TRBV7-3; cdr3_length: 15; clone_size: few; d_call: TRBD1; j_call: TRBJ2-1
cdr3_nt: TGTGCCAGCAGGTCCGGGACAGGGTTTTACGAGCAGTACTTC; cdr3_aa: CASRSGTGFYEQYF; v_call: TRBV5-6; cdr3_length: 14; clone_size: -; d_call: TRBD1; j_call: TRBJ2-7
cdr3_nt: TGTGCCTGGGCCCGCGACAGCAACTACGAGCAGTACTTC; cdr3_aa: CAWARDSNYEQYF; v_call: TRBV30; cdr3_length: 13; clone_size: -; d_call: -; j_call: TRBJ2-7
cdr3_nt: TGTGCCATCAGTGAGGCAGGAGATACGCAGTATTTT; cdr3_aa: CAISEAGDTQYF; v_call: TRBV10-3; cdr3_length: 12; clone_size: -; d_call: -; j_call: TRBJ2-3
cdr3_nt: TGTGCCACCAGCAGACAATTTCAGGAGGGGAACATTCAGTACTTC; cdr3_aa: CATSRQFQEGNIQYF; v_call: TRBV15; cdr3_length: 15; clone_size: -; d_call: -; j_call: TRBJ2-4
cdr3_nt: TGTGCCAGAAGCTGCCCGCCGGGACAGGCTACCTCTGGGGCCAACGTCCTGACTTTC; cdr3_aa: CARSCPPGQATSGANVLTF; v_call: TRBV5-3; cdr3_length: 19; clone_size: -; d_call: TRBD1; j_call: TRBJ2-6
cdr3_nt: TGTGCCAGCAGCCCTCAACCGGGACTAGCGGAGTTCTTAAGAAAATACAATGAGCAGTTCTTC; cdr3_aa: CASSPQPGLAEFLRKYNEQFF; v_call: TRBV12-1; cdr3_length: 21; clone_size: -; d_call: -; j_call: TRBJ2-1